This T cell receptor beta chain derives from a study of lymphopenia after photon versus proton radiotherapy. Losses at the gene ends were 5 bases for V and 6 bases for J; bases not matched to a gene: 18. Germline V gene lookup returns CDR1 SGHAT and CDR2 FQDESV (reference sequence). CDR3 length: 18 amino acids. Here immunoSEQ multiplex PCR was the method, and the copy in TCRdb shows in-frame clones only, minus some. Of tens of thousands of clones listed, roughly 83% were seen once; the top ten hold around 2%. The chain joins TRBV11-1 to TRBJ2-7; 11 nucleotides match TRBD2. The origin of this receptor is a man between 60 and 70 years old with pancreatic cancer. Material: peripheral blood, obtained from a patient treated with proton-based radiotherapy. The CDR3 DNA follows: TGTGCCAGCAGCCATACTAGCGGGGGATACACCTTGGGCCGCGAGCAGTACTTC. Translating it yields CASSHTSGGYTLGREQYF.